This T cell receptor beta chain was obtained from a study of T cells in Graves' hyperthyroidism and ophthalmopathy. TCR beta CDR3 regions were amplified from RNA. When the TCR CDR3 underwent first-round RT-PCR, the HTBI primer set was used. TCRdb recomputed calls from the multiplex PCR reads with MiXCR, one row per CDR3 protein. The sample comprises under 350,000 distinct CDR3 sequences, around a fifth of which are singletons, and over 40% rests with the top ten. It was considered stable Graves' hyperthyroidism when ophthalmopathy did not progress within 18 months. Each patient was aged 18 to 65 and had newly diagnosed hyperthyroidism of under 2 months' duration. On the basis of clinical symptoms, serum thyroxine and TRAb, thyroid ultrasound and orbital computed tomography, diagnoses were made. On this clonotype: With a much larger clone just one base away, this may be a read error.

The CDR3 loop spans 13 amino acids. Trimming at V came to 4 bases and at J to 4 bases, leaving 1 base not matched to a gene. Germline V gene data show CDR1 as SNHLY and CDR2 as FYNNEI. The rearrangement links TRBV2 to TRBJ2-7; TRBD2 matches 10 bases. What was sequenced was blood. The sequence came from a woman between 50 and 59 years old with Graves' hyperthyroidism. In DNA form, the CDR3 reads TGTGCCAGCAGTGTTAGCGGGGGGTACGAGCAGTACTTC. Amino acid sequence: CASSVSGGYEQYF.